Each of the 10 T cell receptor beta chains below was sequenced from the same sample in a study of spatial heterogeneity in lung cancer. From the 5' RACE reads, TCRdb called clonotypes with MiXCR, one entry per CDR3 protein. The sample contains tens of thousands of distinct CDR3 sequences, around 5.2% of which appear only once. Described time point: sample taken at primary tumor resection. The sequenced material consisted of unsorted whole RNA from tumor, nontumor lung or frozen PBMC. Sample: PBMCs, taken at surgery. The source is a female donor with early-stage non-small cell lung cancer.

J is TRBJ2-1 and V is TRBV13; no definite D call. The germline V and J ends were trimmed by 5 bases and 9 bases, with 11 bases remaining between them. Looked up from germline, CDR1 is PRHDT and CDR2 is FYEKMQ (reference sequence). This CDR3 comprises 12 residues. Written as DNA, the CDR3 is TGTGCCAGCAGCCCCCGGCTGGGTGAGCAGTTCTTC. Translated, it gives CASSPRLGEQFF.

This clonotype was counted at least ten times. The rearrangement uses TRBV5-1 and TRBJ2-3, with 11 positions matching TRBD2. Trimming removed 4 bases from V and 5 bases from J; junction bases left unmatched: 6. This CDR3 has 15 residues. From germline, CDR1 is SGHRS and CDR2 YFSETQ. Written as DNA, the CDR3 is TGCGCCAGCAGCCCGCATAGCGGGGGGGAAGATACGCAGTATTTT. Translating it yields CASSPHSGGEDTQYF.

This rearrangement joins TRBV25-1 to TRBJ1-2; D call uncertain. Germline V CDR1 and CDR2: MGHDK, SYGVNS. With 1 base removed from V and 5 bases from J, the gap between germline ends came to 8 bases. This CDR3 has 13 amino acids. The CDR3 sequence is CASSEFGSYGYTF. The CDR3 nucleotides are TGTGCCAGCAGTGAATTCGGTAGTTATGGCTACACCTTC.

CDR3 DNA: TGTGCCAGTAGCCCCCGACTTAAGTCGGACAATCAGCCCCAGCATTTT. It translates to CASSPRLKSDNQPQHF. The chain uses TRBV19 and TRBJ1-5; D is unclear. Germline lookup yields CDR1 LNHDA and CDR2 SQIVND (reference sequence). V was shortened by 6 bases and J by 3 bases, with 18 bases between the two germline ends. This CDR3 is 16 amino acids long.

Judged by abundance, this clonotype is medium-sized. The chain uses TRBV19 and TRBJ2-5; D not certain. The CDR3 contains 13 residues. Germline V gene data show CDR1 as LNHDA and CDR2 as SQIVND (reference sequence). Trimming left V 7 bases short and J 5 bases short, with 14 bases between. Here the CDR3 DNA reads TGTGCCAGTACCAATTCATGGGGTGAGACCCAGTACTTC. Its translation: CASTNSWGETQYF. The full variable domain, in which reference TRBV19 and TRBJ2-5 provide the parts outside the CDR3, is DGGITQSPKYLFRKEGQNVTLSCEQNLNHDAMYWYRQDPGQGLRLIYYSQIVNDFQKGDIAEGYSVSREKKESFPLTVTSAQKNPTAFYLCASTNSWGETQYFGPGTRLLVL.

The CDR3 DNA follows: TGTGCCAGCAGTTACGCTAGGACAGTTCAATCACCCCTCCACTTT. Its protein is CASSYARTVQSPLHF. The V gene is TRBV6-5, the J gene TRBJ1-6; a possible D gene is TRBD1 (6 bases). Trimming left V 2 bases short and J 10 bases short, with 15 bases between. Germline CDR1 MNHEY, CDR2 SVGAGI. CDR3 length: 15 residues.

This clonotype was recorded at least ten times. The chain links TRBV7-9 to TRBJ1-2; D gene uncertain. The germline gives CDR1 SEHNR, CDR2 FQNEAQ (reference sequence). The CDR3 extends over 12 amino acids. The V end was cut by 3 bases, the J end by 5 bases, with 7 bases between. For the CDR3, the DNA is TGTGCCAGCAGCTTGGACCTGTATGGCTACACCTTC. Translated, it gives CASSLDLYGYTF.

This clonotype was found many times. The CDR3, as DNA: TGTGCCACCCACCCGGGACAGGGGAATTCACCCCTCCACTTT. It codes for CATHPGQGNSPLHF. The gene calls are TRBV19 and TRBJ1-6, with 10 bases that match TRBD1. The length of the CDR3 is 14 residues. Per germline, CDR1 LNHDA and CDR2 SQIVND (reference sequence). After removal of 10 bases from V and 7 bases from J, the junction contained 7 bases not matched to a gene.

The chain carries TRBV18 and TRBJ1-2; tentatively, D is TRBD1 (5 bases). V lost 6 bases, J lost 5 bases, and 16 bases lay in between. The CDR3 is 14 residues long. Germline CDR1 is KGHSH and CDR2 is LQKENI. The CDR3 DNA reads as TGTGCCAGCTCGCAACGCCGGGAGGGGTATGGCTACACCTTC. This sequence encodes CASSQRREGYGYTF.

This clonotype was found many times. The V gene is TRBV20-1, the J gene TRBJ1-6; a weak D match, TRBD1 (6 bases). CDR3 size: 14 residues. Trimming removed 6 bases from V and 7 bases from J, with 16 bases in between. Germline V gene data show CDR1 as DFQATT and CDR2 as SNEGSKA (reference sequence). CDR3 region: CSASRGGGNSPLHF. DNA for the CDR3: TGCAGTGCCTCGAGAGGGGGTGGCAATTCACCCCTCCACTTT.